This TCR beta chain stems from a study of response to subunit inactivated influenza vaccine. Whole-study findings and limits: After each seasonal influenza vaccination, few new T cells are recruited, the authors suggested.

TCRdb ran MiXCR on the RT-PCR reads and lists one entry per CDR3 protein. The sample includes about 800,000 distinct CDR3 sequences, around 20% of them seen just once. CDR3 size: 14 residues. The germline V gene encodes CDR1 LGHNA and CDR2 YNFKEQ. V was pared by 0 bases and J by 4 bases, with 10 bases between. In the case of this clonotype: Its antigen is unknown.

Sequencing was performed on PBMCs from blood, taken 4 to 6 days after vaccination. This TCR was recovered from a man aged 45-65 years who received an inactivated influenza vaccine. This chain connects TRBV4-2 to TRBJ2-7, with D unclear. The CDR3 loop is CASSQDRLDYEQYF. The CDR3 coding sequence is TGTGCCAGCAGCCAAGATCGTTTGGATTACGAGCAGTACTTC.